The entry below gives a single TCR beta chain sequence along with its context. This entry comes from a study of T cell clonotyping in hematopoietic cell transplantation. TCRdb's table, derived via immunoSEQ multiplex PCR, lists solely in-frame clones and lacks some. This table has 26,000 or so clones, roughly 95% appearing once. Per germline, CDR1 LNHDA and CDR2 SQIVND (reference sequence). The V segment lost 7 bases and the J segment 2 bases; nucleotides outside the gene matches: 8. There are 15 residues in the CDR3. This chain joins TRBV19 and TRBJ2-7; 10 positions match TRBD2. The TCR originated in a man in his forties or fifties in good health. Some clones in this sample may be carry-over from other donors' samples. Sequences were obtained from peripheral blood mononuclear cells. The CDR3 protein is CASTPRSGGAYEQYF. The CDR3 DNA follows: TGTGCCAGTACCCCCCGGAGCGGGGGGGCCTACGAGCAGTACTTC.